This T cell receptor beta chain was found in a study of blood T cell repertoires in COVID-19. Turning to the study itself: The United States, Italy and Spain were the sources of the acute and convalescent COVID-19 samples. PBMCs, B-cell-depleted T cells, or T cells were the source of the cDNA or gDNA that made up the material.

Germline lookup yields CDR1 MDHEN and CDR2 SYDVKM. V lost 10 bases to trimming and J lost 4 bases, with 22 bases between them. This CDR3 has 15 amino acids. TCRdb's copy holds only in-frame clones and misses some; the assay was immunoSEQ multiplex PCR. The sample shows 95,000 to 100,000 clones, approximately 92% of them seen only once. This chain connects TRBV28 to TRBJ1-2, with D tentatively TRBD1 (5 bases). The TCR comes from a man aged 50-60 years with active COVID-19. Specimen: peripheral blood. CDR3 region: CATPKGRAAGYGYTF. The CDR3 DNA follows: TGTGCCACCCCCAAGGGCAGGGCGGCTGGCTATGGCTACACCTTC.